These 27 T cell receptor beta chains share one sample of origin, sequenced in a study of fetal regulatory T cell absence and autoimmunity. Profiling relied on immunoSEQ multiplex PCR, and the TCRdb table lists in-frame clones only, not all of them. The sample contains 95,000 or so clones, approximately 75% of which appear only once. Source material: pancreas tissue. These receptors were obtained from a male donor with IPEX syndrome.

This clone was observed a handful of times. V and J are TRBV6-1 and TRBJ1-5; D is possibly TRBD1 (6 bases). V shed 1 base and J shed 3 bases, with 13 bases lying between them. Looked up from germline, CDR1 is MNHNS and CDR2 is SASEGT. The CDR3 runs 16 residues. The CDR3 spells CASSEEARDINQPQHF. CDR3 nucleotide sequence: TGTGCCAGCAGTGAAGAAGCAAGGGACATCAATCAGCCCCAGCATTTT.

The CDR3 protein is CASRPALQETQYF. As DNA, the CDR3 is TGTGCCAGCAGACCGGCTCTCCAAGAGACCCAGTACTTC. This rearrangement joins TRBV6-1 to TRBJ2-5, with D hard to call. With 6 bases removed from V and 1 base from J, the gap between germline ends came to 9 bases. The CDR3 consists of 13 residues. Germline-derived CDR1 and CDR2 are MNHNS and SASEGT.

V gene TRBV19 combines with J gene TRBJ1-1; 7 bases fit TRBD1. V lost 3 bases to trimming and J lost 4 bases; unmatched junction nucleotides: 2. Per the germline V gene, CDR1 is LNHDA and CDR2 is SQIVND (reference sequence). There are 13 residues in the CDR3. CDR3 region: CASSMRDSTEAFF. The CDR3 DNA sequence: TGTGCCAGTAGTATGCGGGACAGCACTGAAGCTTTCTTT.

The V call is TRBV7-2, the J call TRBJ2-2; D might be TRBD1 (6 bases). CDR3 length: 16 residues. The V gene lost 8 bases and the J gene lost 3 bases, with 19 bases spanning the gap. Germline V gives CDR1 SGHTA, CDR2 FQGNSA. CDR3 nucleotides: TGTGCCAGCGGACCATTGGACAGTTCGTACACCGGGGAGCTGTTTTTT. Translation gives CASGPLDSSYTGELFF.

This rearrangement joins TRBV12-2 to TRBJ2-7; the table names TRBD1, a call not compared with the DNA. TRBV12-2 is recorded as a pseudogene. CDR3 length equals 15 residues. The CDR3 DNA is TGTGCAAGTCGCTTAGCGGGGACAGGGGACTACGAGCAGTACTTC. This encodes CASRLAGTGDYEQYF.

The chain joins TRBV30 to TRBJ1-2; weak D call: TRBD1 (6 bases). The germline V and J ends were trimmed by 2 bases and 7 bases, with 8 bases remaining between them. Per germline, CDR1 GTSNPN and CDR2 SVGIG (reference sequence). This CDR3 has 11 amino acids. The chain's CDR3 is CAWSIGGGYTF. The CDR3 DNA sequence: TGTGCCTGGAGTATAGGGGGTGGCTACACCTTC.

This clone has a single count. V gene TRBV4-3 combines with J gene TRBJ1-2; perhaps TRBD1 as D (5 bases). With 4 bases removed from V and 8 bases from J, the gap between germline ends came to 14 bases. Germline V gives CDR1 LGHNA, CDR2 YSLEER. The CDR3 sequence is 13 residues long. This chain's CDR3 is CASSPNGGGGYTF. In nucleotides, the CDR3 is TGCGCCAGCAGCCCCAACGGGGGGGGAGGCTACACCTTC.

The chain carries TRBV7-9 and TRBJ2-1; D unresolved. The germline V and J ends were trimmed by 2 bases and 5 bases, with 13 bases remaining between them. The CDR3 loop spans 15 amino acids. Germline loops: CDR1 SEHNR, CDR2 FQNEAQ (reference sequence). CDR3 sequence reads: CASSLSSHRHNEQFF. The CDR3 nucleotides read TGTGCCAGCAGCTTATCGTCTCACCGGCACAATGAGCAGTTCTTC.

This chain connects TRBV7-9 to TRBJ2-3; D gene ambiguous. The V gene's germline CDR1 is SEHNR and CDR2 FQNEAQ (reference sequence). V dropped 2 bases and J dropped 5 bases, with 14 bases sitting between them. CDR3 size: 15 residues. CDR3 in amino acids: CASSLRSRVGDTQYF. CDR3 DNA: TGTGCCAGCAGCTTAAGATCTAGGGTGGGAGATACGCAGTATTTT.

This CDR3 is CASSIGAGRSYNEQFF. For the CDR3, the DNA is TGTGCCAGTAGTATTGGAGCGGGGCGCTCCTACAATGAGCAGTTCTTC. The chain uses TRBV19 and TRBJ2-1; 7 bases are a match to TRBD2. The germline gives CDR1 LNHDA, CDR2 SQIVND (reference sequence). The J segment lost 0 bases and the V segment lost 3 bases, leaving 5 bases of the junction unmatched. The CDR3 extends over 16 amino acids. The complete variable domain, with remaining parts taken from reference TRBV19 and TRBJ2-1, reads DGGITQSPKYLFRKEGQNVTLSCEQNLNHDAMYWYRQDPGQGLRLIYYSQIVNDFQKGDIAEGYSVSREKKESFPLTVTSAQKNPTAFYLCASSIGAGRSYNEQFFGPGTRLTVL.

The V call is TRBV27, the J call TRBJ1-5; D might be TRBD1 (6 bases). The CDR3 contains 15 residues. The ends were cut back, 3 bases at V and 2 bases at J, with 11 bases in the middle. Germline CDR1 is MNHEY and CDR2 is SMNVEV (reference sequence). The CDR3 sequence is CASSLTGGGNQPQHF. In nucleotides, the CDR3 is TGTGCCAGCAGTTTGACGGGGGGCGGCAATCAGCCCCAGCATTTT.

This chain connects TRBV5-6 to TRBJ2-5; D is perhaps TRBD1 or TRBD2 (5 bases each). The CDR3 is 16 residues long. The germline V gene has CDR1 SGHDT and CDR2 YYEEEE. V lost 4 bases and J 4 bases, leaving 20 bases between the germline ends. The CDR3 nucleotides read TGTGCCAGCAGCGGGGAGATCATGGGGGAAAGAGAGACCCAGTACTTC. Amino acids: CASSGEIMGERETQYF.

The chain has TRBV7-2 and TRBJ2-7; TRBD2 matches 9 bases. This CDR3 is built from 14 residues. The V gene's germline CDR1 is SGHTA and CDR2 FQGNSA. With V trimmed by 5 bases and J by 2 bases, 4 bases remained unmatched. For the CDR3, the DNA is TGTGCCAGCAGCGCGCGGGGGGGGCCCTACGAGCAGTACTTC. Protein product: CASSARGGPYEQYF.

This clone has just one count. The genes are TRBV27 and TRBJ2-1, with D possibly matching TRBD2 (6 bases). V lost 5 bases to trimming and J lost 4 bases, with 12 bases between them. The CDR3 is 14 amino acids. Germline V CDR1 and CDR2: MNHEY, SMNVEV (reference sequence). The CDR3 DNA reads TGTGCCAGCAGTCAGAGCGGGCTTTACAATGAGCAGTTCTTC. This gives the protein CASSQSGLYNEQFF.

The table lists this clone with a few counts. The gene calls are TRBV29-1 and TRBJ2-3; D assignment may be TRBD1 or TRBD2 (5 bases each). The germline CDR1 and CDR2 sequences are SQVTM and ANQGSEA. The CDR3 has 15 amino acids. V lost 3 bases, J lost 2 bases, and 15 bases lay in between. Here the CDR3 DNA reads TGCAGCGTTGAGGGGGTGGTGTCCCCCACAGATACGCAGTATTTT. Protein product: CSVEGVVSPTDTQYF.

There are a few counts of this clone. V usage is TRBV5-1 and J usage is TRBJ2-1, with a tentative D call TRBD2 (5 bases). The V end was cut by 5 bases, the J end by 10 bases, with 10 bases between. The CDR3 runs 11 residues. CDR1 and CDR2 from the germline V gene are SGHRS and YFSETQ. CDR3 in amino acids: CASRSGIEQFF. The CDR3, as DNA: TGCGCCAGCAGATCGGGGATCGAGCAGTTCTTC.

The chain couples TRBV30 to TRBJ2-1; TRBD2 aligns across 10 bases. V lost 0 bases to trimming and J lost 4 bases; unmatched junction nucleotides: 9. This CDR3 has 17 residues. Germline lookup yields CDR1 GTSNPN and CDR2 SVGIG (reference sequence). The CDR3 bases are TGTGCCTGGAGTGTACATTTCGGGACTAGCGTTTACAATGAGCAGTTCTTC. It specifies CAWSVHFGTSVYNEQFF. Looking up the rest from reference TRBV30 and TRBJ2-1 gives the full variable domain: SQTIHQWPATLVQPVGSPLSLECTVEGTSNPNLYWYRQAAGRGLQLLFYSVGIGQISSEVPQNLSASRPQDRQFILSSKKLLLSDSGFYLCAWSVHFGTSVYNEQFFGPGTRLTVL.

The CDR3, as DNA: TGTGCCAGCAGCGTAGGAAGGACAGGGATGAACGAGCAGTACTTC. This codes for CASSVGRTGMNEQYF. This sequence joins TRBV9 and TRBJ2-7, with TRBD1 identical over 8 bases. The V segment lost 0 bases and the J segment 5 bases; nucleotides outside the gene matches: 7. The CDR3 contains 15 residues. In germline, CDR1 is SGDLS, CDR2 YYNGEE. Full variable domain (missing parts from reference TRBV9 and TRBJ2-7): DSGVTQTPKHLITATGQRVTLRCSPRSGDLSVYWYQQSLDQGLQFLIQYYNGEERAKGNILERFSAQQFPDLHSELNLSSLELGDSALYFCASSVGRTGMNEQYFGPGTRLTVT.

CDR3 loop: CASSGEGRTEAFF. For the CDR3, the DNA is TGTGCCAGCAGTGGAGAGGGGCGCACTGAAGCTTTCTTT. V usage is TRBV25-1 and J usage is TRBJ1-1; tentative D call: TRBD1 (5 bases). CDR1 MGHDK and CDR2 SYGVNS come from the germline V gene. The CDR3 is 13 amino acids. V gave up 4 bases and J gave up 4 bases, with 10 bases separating them.

This clone was picked up one time. The chain joins TRBV7-2 to TRBJ1-6; no definite D call. CDR1 and CDR2 from the germline V gene are SGHTA and FQGNSA. This CDR3 is built from 16 residues. V was clipped by 3 bases and J by 0 bases, with 9 bases between them. The CDR3 DNA sequence: TGTGCCAGCAGCTTCGCCGGGCACTCCTATAATTCACCCCTCCACTTT. Translating gives CASSFAGHSYNSPLHF.

Only a few counts were recorded for this clone. V and J are TRBV11-2 and TRBJ2-3, with 7 bases fitting TRBD2. The V segment lost 1 base and the J segment 4 bases; nucleotides outside the gene matches: 2. CDR1 is SGHAT and CDR2 is FQNNGV in the germline V gene. The CDR3 has 14 amino acids. CDR3 nucleotide sequence: TGTGCCAGCAGCTTAGGTGGGGGGGCAGATACGCAGTATTTT. Translated: CASSLGGGADTQYF. Filled out from reference TRBV11-2 and TRBJ2-3, the complete variable domain reads EAGVAQSPRYKIIEKRQSVAFWCNPISGHATLYWYQQILGQGPKLLIQFQNNGVVDDSQLPKDRFSAERLKGVDSTLKIQPAKLEDSAVYLCASSLGGGADTQYFGPGTRLTVL.

The genes are TRBV18 and TRBJ2-7; TRBD2 matches 7 bases. V lost 2 bases and J lost 3; bases outside the gene matches: 4. Germline V gene sequence: CDR1 KGHSH, CDR2 LQKENI. This CDR3 contains 14 residues. Written as DNA, the CDR3 is TGTGCCAGCTCACCAGCGGGAGCGGTCTACGAGCAGTACTTC. Translating it yields CASSPAGAVYEQYF. The full variable domain, in which reference TRBV18 and TRBJ2-7 provide the parts outside the CDR3, is NAGVMQNPRHLVRRRGQEARLRCSPMKGHSHVYWYRQLPEEGLKFMVYLQKENIIDESGMPKERFSAEFPKEGPSILRIQQVVRGDSAAYFCASSPAGAVYEQYFGPGTRLTVT.

The V call is TRBV27, the J call TRBJ2-3; D possibly corresponds to TRBD1 (6 bases). The ends were cut back, 2 bases at V and 1 base at J, with 7 bases in the middle. The germline CDR1 and CDR2 sequences are MNHEY and SMNVEV (reference sequence). This CDR3 spans 14 amino acids. The CDR3 sequence: CASSLNRGTDTQYF. The CDR3 DNA reads as TGTGCCAGCAGTTTAAACAGGGGCACAGATACGCAGTATTTT.

The sample holds one count of this clone. The CDR3 nucleotides are TGTGCCAGCAGTGAATCTATCTTAGACAGGGGACGAGGAAACACCATATATTTT. Translation: CASSESILDRGRGNTIYF. The chain carries TRBV25-1 and TRBJ1-3; 8 bases fit TRBD1. Germline V CDR1 and CDR2: MGHDK, SYGVNS. CDR3 size: 18 residues. With V trimmed by 1 base and J by 4 bases, 12 bases remained unmatched.

The chain carries TRBV5-1 and TRBJ1-4; D not certain. Trimming took 4 bases from V and 0 from J, leaving 4 bases between them. The CDR3 covers 13 residues. Germline assignment: CDR1 SGHRS and CDR2 YFSETQ. The CDR3 here is CASSPTTNEKLFF. The CDR3, as DNA: TGCGCCAGCAGCCCGACAACTAATGAAAAACTGTTTTTT.

The chain uses TRBV5-1 and TRBJ2-3; TRBD2 aligns across 12 bases. The V gene end was trimmed by 0 bases and the J gene end by 1 base; junction bases not matched to a gene: 6. The CDR3 sequence is 18 residues long. CDR1 is SGHRS, CDR2 YFSETQ, per germline. The DNA for the CDR3 is TGCGCCAGCAGCTTGGCTCTAGCGGGAGGGCCGGGCACAGATACGCAGTATTTT. It specifies CASSLALAGGPGTDTQYF.

The chain couples TRBV5-1 to TRBJ2-1; TRBD1 aligns across 8 bases. The CDR3 runs 16 residues. Germline CDR1 and CDR2: SGHRS and YFSETQ. The V gene end was trimmed by 3 bases and the J gene end by 2 bases; junction bases not matched to a gene: 7. The chain's CDR3 is CASSYNRGTTYNEQFF. CDR3 DNA: TGCGCCAGCAGCTATAACAGGGGGACCACCTACAATGAGCAGTTCTTC. The whole variable domain, filled in from reference TRBV5-1 and TRBJ2-1, reads KAGVTQTPRYLIKTRGQQVTLSCSPISGHRSVSWYQQTPGQGLQFLFEYFSETQRNKGNFPGRFSGRQFSNSRSEMNVSTLELGDSALYLCASSYNRGTTYNEQFFGPGTRLTVL.